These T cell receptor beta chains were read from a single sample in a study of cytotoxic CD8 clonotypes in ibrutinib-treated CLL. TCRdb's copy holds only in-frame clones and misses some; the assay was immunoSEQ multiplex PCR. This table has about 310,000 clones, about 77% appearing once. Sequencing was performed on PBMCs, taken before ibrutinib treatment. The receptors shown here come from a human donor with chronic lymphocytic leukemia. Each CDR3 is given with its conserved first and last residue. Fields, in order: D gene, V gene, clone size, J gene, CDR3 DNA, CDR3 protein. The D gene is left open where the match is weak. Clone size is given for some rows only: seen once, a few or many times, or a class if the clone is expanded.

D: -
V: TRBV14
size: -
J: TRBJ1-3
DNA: TGTGCCAGCAGCCCCAGGTCAGGGCCATCTGGAAACACCATATATTTT
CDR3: CASSPRSGPSGNTIYF

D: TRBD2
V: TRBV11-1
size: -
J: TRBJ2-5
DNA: TGTGCCAGCAGCTTACTAGCGGGTATCCAAGAGACCCAGTACTTC
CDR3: CASSLLAGIQETQYF

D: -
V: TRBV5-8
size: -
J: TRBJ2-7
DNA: TGTGCCAGCAGCTTAATAGACAAGCGCCTCCTGGAGCAGTACTTC
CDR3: CASSLIDKRLLEQYF

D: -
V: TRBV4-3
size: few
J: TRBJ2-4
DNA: TGCGCCAGCAGCCAAGATCTAACGTCTTTTGCCAAAAACATTCAGTACTTC
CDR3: CASSQDLTSFAKNIQYF

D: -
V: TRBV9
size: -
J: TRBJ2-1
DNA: TGTGCCAGCAGCGTAGAAGGGATCTCCTACAATGAGCAGTTCTTC
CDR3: CASSVEGISYNEQFF

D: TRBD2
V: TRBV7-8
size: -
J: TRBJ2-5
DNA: TGTGCCAGCAGCATGGGACTAGCGCAAGAGACCCAGTACTTC
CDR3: CASSMGLAQETQYF

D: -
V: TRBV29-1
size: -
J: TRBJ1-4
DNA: TGCAGCGTTGAGTTTGGCAGCCCTCCCGAGAAACTGTTTTTT
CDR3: CSVEFGSPPEKLFF

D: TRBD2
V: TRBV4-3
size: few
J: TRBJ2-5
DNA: TGCGCCAGCAGCCAAGAACTAGCGGAAGAGACCCAGTACTTC
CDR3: CASSQELAEETQYF

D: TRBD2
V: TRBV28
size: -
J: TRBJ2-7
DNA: TGTGCCAGCAGTGACCCGGGACTAGCGTGGTACTTC
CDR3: CASSDPGLAWYF

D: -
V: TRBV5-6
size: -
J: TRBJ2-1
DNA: TGTGCCAGCAGCTTGGGAGGGGTAGCTGGTTCCTACAATGAGCAGTTCTTC
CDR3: CASSLGGVAGSYNEQFF

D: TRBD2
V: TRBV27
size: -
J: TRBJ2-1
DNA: TGTGCCAGCTTGAGAGCGGGAGGGCCGTTCAATGAGCAGTTCTTC
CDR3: CASLRAGGPFNEQFF

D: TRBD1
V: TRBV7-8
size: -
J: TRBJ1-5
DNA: TGTGCCAGCAGCTTAGTGGGACAGAGCAATCAGCCCCAGCATTTT
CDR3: CASSLVGQSNQPQHF

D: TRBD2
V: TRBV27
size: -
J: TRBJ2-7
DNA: TGTGCCAGCAGTTTCTCGGGACTAGGCTACGAGCAGTACTTC
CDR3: CASSFSGLGYEQYF

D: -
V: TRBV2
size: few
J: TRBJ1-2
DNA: TGTGCCAGCACCGGGGGGGGAGTTCATGGCTACACCTTC
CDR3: CASTGGGVHGYTF

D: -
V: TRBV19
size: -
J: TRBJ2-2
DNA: TGTGCTTCGGGAAGGAGGGAGTCCGGGGAGCTGTTTTTT
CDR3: CASGRRESGELFF

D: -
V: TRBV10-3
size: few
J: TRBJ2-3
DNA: TGTGCCATCAGTCCCCTGCCCCTTACCTTAGATACGCAGTATTTT
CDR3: CAISPLPLTLDTQYF

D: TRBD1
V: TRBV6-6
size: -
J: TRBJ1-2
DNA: TGTGCCAGCAGCACTTCCGGGACAGGGCTCCCAGGGGGCTACACCTTC
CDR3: CASSTSGTGLPGGYTF

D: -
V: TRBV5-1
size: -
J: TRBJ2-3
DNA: TGCGCCAGCAGCTTGTTAGATACGCAGTATTTT
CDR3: CASSLLDTQYF

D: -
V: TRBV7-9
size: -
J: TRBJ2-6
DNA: TGTGCCAGCAGCCCAGCGGCCGGGTTCCACTCTGGGGCCAACGTCCTGACTTTC
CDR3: CASSPAAGFHSGANVLTF

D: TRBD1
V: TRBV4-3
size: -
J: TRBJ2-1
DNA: TGCGCCAGCAGCCAAGTCGGCGACAGGGGGGCTCAAGAGCAGTTCTTC
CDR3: CASSQVGDRGAQEQFF

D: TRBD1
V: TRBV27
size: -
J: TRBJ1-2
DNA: TGTGCCAGCAGTCCCTCACTGCCGGACAGGGTCGAATATGGCTACACCTTC
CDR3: CASSPSLPDRVEYGYTF

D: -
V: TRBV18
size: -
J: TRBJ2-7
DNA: TGTGCCAGCTCCATTAGGATGAGCAACGAGCAGTACTTC
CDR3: CASSIRMSNEQYF

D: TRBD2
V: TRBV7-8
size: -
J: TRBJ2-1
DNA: TGTGCCAGCAGCTTAAGGTTAGCGGGAGGCCCTTTGAATGAGCAGTTCTTC
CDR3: CASSLRLAGGPLNEQFF

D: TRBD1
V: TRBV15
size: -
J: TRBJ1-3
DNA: TGTGCCACCAGCAGAGTCAGGATAACAGGGGGTGGAAACACCATATATTTT
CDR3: CATSRVRITGGGNTIYF

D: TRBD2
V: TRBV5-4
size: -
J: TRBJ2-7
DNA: TGTGCCAGCAGCTTGAGGCTAGCGGGGGACTACGAGCAGTACTTC
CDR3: CASSLRLAGDYEQYF

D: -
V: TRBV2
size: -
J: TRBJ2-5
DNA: TGTGCCAGCAGTTACTACAGGGCGGAGACCCAGTACTTC
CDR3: CASSYYRAETQYF

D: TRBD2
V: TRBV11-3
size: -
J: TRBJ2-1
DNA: TGTGCCAGCAGCCAACTAGCGGGAGGGGAGCAGTTCTTC
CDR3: CASSQLAGGEQFF

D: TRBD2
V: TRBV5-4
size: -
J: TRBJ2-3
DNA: TGTGCCAGCAGCGTTTCTAGCGGGAGAAGCACAGATACGCAGTATTTT
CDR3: CASSVSSGRSTDTQYF

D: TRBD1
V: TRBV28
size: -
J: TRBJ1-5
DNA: TGTGCCAGCACGGACAGGGGGTATCAGCCCCAGCATTTT
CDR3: CASTDRGYQPQHF

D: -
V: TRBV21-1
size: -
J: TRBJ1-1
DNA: TGTGCCAGCAGCATTCGACCAGAGTACACTGAAGCTTTCTTT
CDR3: CASSIRPEYTEAFF

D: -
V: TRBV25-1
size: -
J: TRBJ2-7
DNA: TGTGCCAGCAGTGGAGGGGATGGAGTCCCCACCTACGAGCAGTACTTC
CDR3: CASSGGDGVPTYEQYF

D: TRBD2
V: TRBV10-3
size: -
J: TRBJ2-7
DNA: TGTGCCATCGGCCGTCCGGGCGGGAGGGCCGACTACGAGCAGTACTTC
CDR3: CAIGRPGGRADYEQYF

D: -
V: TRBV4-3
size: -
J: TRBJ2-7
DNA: TGCGCCAGCAGCCAAGGGCTCTCCTACGAGCAGTACTTC
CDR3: CASSQGLSYEQYF

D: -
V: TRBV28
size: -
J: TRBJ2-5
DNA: TGTGCCAGCAGTTTACTGACTCGTAGGGGAGAGACCCAGTACTTC
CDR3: CASSLLTRRGETQYF

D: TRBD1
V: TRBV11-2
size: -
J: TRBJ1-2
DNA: TGTGCCAGCAGCTTAGCGGGACAGAACTATGGCTACACCTTC
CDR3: CASSLAGQNYGYTF

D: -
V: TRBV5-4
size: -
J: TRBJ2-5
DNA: TGTGCCAGCAGCCTTTGGCTGGATACTAGGGGGAAAGAGACCCAGTACTTC
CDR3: CASSLWLDTRGKETQYF

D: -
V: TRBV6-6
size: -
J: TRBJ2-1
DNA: TGTGCCAGCAGTTACCCAGGCAATGAGCAGTTCTTC
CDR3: CASSYPGNEQFF

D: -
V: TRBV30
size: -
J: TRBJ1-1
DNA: TGTGCCTGGAAGGACACGGAGAACACTGAAGCTTTCTTT
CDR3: CAWKDTENTEAFF

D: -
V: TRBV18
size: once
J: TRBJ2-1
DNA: TGTGCCAGCTCACAACGGCACGGCAACAATGAGCAGTTCTTC
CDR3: CASSQRHGNNEQFF

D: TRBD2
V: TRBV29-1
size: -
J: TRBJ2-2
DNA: TGCAGCGCTAGCGGGACAGCGCTTACCGGGGAGCTGTTTTTT
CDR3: CSASGTALTGELFF

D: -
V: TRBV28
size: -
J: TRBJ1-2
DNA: TGTGCCAGCAGTTTTGCAGGCTATGGCTACACCTTC
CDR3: CASSFAGYGYTF

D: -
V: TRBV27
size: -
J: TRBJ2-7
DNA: TGTGCCAGCAGCCTAAACAGGGAGGACGAGCAGTACTTC
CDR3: CASSLNREDEQYF

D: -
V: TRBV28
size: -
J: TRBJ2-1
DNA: TGTGCCAGCATGGTTTACAATGAGCAGTTCTTC
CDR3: CASMVYNEQFF

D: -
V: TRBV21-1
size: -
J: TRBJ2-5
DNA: TGTGCCAGCAGCAAAGAAGAGGGGGTCCAAGAGACCCAGTACTTC
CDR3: CASSKEEGVQETQYF

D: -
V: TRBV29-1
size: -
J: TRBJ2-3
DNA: TGCAGCGCCTCCCGGGACACCACAGATACGCAGTATTTT
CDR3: CSASRDTTDTQYF

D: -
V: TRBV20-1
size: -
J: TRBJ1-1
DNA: TGCAGTGCTAGCCCTCCCGAGGGAGGTTTCTTT
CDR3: CSASPPEGGFF

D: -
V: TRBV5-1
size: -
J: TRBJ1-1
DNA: TGCGCCAGCAGCTTAGAACAGGGCACTGAAGCTTTCTTT
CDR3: CASSLEQGTEAFF

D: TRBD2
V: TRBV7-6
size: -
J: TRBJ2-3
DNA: TGTGCCAGCAGCCAAAGGAACCCAGCGGGGGTTTGGACGAAGAGCACAGATACGCAGTATTTT
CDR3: CASSQRNPAGVWTKSTDTQYF

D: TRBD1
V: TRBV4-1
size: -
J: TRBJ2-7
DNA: TGCGCCAGCAGCCAAACGACAGGGTTCGAGCAGTACTTC
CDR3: CASSQTTGFEQYF

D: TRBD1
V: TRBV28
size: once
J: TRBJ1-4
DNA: TGTGCCAGCAGTTTATTAGGACAGGCCGTGGTTTTCCTGTTTTTT
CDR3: CASSLLGQAVVFLFF

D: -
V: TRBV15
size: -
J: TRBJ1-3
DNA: TGTGCCACCAGCAGAGATTACAGGGAAGACACCATATATTTT
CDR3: CATSRDYREDTIYF

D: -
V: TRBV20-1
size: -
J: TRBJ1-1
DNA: TGCAGTGCCCCGGGAGGTCCTGAAGCTTTCTTT
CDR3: CSAPGGPEAFF

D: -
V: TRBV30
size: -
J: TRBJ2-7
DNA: TGTGCCTGGAGTTCTATCCTCGAGCAGTACTTC
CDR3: CAWSSILEQYF

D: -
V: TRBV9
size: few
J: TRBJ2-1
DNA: TGTGCCAGCAGCCTCCGCGAATCCCCTAGGTTCTTC
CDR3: CASSLRESPRFF

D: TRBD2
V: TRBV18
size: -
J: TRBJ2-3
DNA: TGTGCCAGCTCACGTCGAATAGCGGGGACTAGCACAGATACGCAGTATTTT
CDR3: CASSRRIAGTSTDTQYF

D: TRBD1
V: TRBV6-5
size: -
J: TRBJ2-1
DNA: TGTGCCAGCAGTCCCGGGACAGGGGGCGTGGATGAGCAGTTCTTC
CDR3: CASSPGTGGVDEQFF

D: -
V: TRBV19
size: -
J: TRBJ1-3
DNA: TGTGCCAGTGCCGACGGGGGTTCTGGAAACACCATATATTTT
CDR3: CASADGGSGNTIYF

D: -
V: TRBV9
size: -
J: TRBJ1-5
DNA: TGTGCCAGCAGCGTAGGACGGGATCAGCCCCAGCATTTT
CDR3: CASSVGRDQPQHF

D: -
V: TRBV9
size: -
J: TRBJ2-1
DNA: TGTGCCAGCAGCGTAACGACCGGGACGAGTTGGCATGAGCAGTTCTTC
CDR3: CASSVTTGTSWHEQFF

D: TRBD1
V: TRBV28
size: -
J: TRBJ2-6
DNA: TGTGCCAGCAGTTTCTTGACAGGGCTCGGGGCCAACGTCCTGACTTTC
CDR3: CASSFLTGLGANVLTF